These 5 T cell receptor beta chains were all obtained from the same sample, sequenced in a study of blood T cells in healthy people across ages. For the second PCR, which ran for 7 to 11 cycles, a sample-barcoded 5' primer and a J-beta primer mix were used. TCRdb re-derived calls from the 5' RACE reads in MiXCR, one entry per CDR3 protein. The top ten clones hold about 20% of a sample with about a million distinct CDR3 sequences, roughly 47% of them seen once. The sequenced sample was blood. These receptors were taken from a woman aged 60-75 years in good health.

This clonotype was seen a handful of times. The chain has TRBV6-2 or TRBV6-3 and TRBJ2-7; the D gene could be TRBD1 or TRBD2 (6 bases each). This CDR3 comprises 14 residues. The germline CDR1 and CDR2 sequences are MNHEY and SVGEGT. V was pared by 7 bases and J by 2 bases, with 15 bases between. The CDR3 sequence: CASISPGATYEQYF. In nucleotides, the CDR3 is TGTGCCAGCATCAGTCCGGGGGCCACCTACGAGCAGTACTTC.

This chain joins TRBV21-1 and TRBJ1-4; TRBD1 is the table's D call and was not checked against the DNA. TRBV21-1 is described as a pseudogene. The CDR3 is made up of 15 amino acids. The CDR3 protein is CASSKRTGGGEKLFF. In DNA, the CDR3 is TGTGCCAGCAGCAAACGGACAGGGGGTGGTGAAAAACTGTTTTTT.

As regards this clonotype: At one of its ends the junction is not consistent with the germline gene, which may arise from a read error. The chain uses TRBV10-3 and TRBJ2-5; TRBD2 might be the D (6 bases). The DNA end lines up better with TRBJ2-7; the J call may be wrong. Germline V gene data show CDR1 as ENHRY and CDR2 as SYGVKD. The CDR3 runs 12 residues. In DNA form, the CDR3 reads TGTTCCATCAGTGAGTCGCGGGGCGAGCAGTACTTC. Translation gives CSISESRGEQYF.

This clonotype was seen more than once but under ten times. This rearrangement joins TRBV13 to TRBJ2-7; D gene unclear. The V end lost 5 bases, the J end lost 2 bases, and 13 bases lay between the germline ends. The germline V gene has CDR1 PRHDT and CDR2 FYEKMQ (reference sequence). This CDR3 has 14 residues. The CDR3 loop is CASSRTRYTYEQYF. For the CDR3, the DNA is TGTGCCAGCAGCCGAACGCGATATACCTACGAGCAGTACTTC.

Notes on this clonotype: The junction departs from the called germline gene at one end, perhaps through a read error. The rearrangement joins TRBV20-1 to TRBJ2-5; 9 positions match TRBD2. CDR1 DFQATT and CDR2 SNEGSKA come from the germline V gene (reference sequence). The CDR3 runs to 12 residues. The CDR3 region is CRARLAGDGQYF. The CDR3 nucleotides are TGCAGGGCTAGGTTAGCGGGAGACGGGCAGTACTTC.